A single sample is the source of the 29 T cell receptor beta chains below, sequenced in a study of T cells in Graves' hyperthyroidism and ophthalmopathy. Amplified TCR beta CDR3 regions came from RNA transcripts. With the HTBI primer set, the TCR CDR3 went through a first round of RT-PCR. TCRdb ran MiXCR on the multiplex PCR reads and lists one entry per CDR3 protein. The table has under 350,000 distinct CDR3 sequences, about 18% seen once. Specimen: blood. The receptors here all came from a woman in her 50s with Graves' hyperthyroidism.

This chain's CDR3 is CASSSTSGTQETQYF. CDR3 nucleotides: TGTGCCAGCAGCTCCACTAGCGGGACCCAAGAGACCCAGTACTTC. V usage is TRBV7-9 and J usage is TRBJ2-5; the match to TRBD2 covers 10 bases. Germline V CDR1 and CDR2: SEHNR, FQNEAQ (reference sequence). This CDR3 has 15 amino acids. Trimming at V came to 4 bases and at J to 1 base, leaving 3 bases not matched to a gene.

This clonotype showed up just a few times. The V and J genes are TRBV5-1 and TRBJ2-5; 11 bases map to TRBD2. Trimming removed 0 bases from V and 1 base from J; junction bases left unmatched: 2. Germline-derived CDR1 and CDR2 are SGHRS and YFSETQ. This CDR3 has 16 amino acids. The CDR3 sequence: CASSLVLAGGQETQYF. The CDR3 coding sequence is TGCGCCAGCAGCTTGGTTCTAGCGGGGGGCCAAGAGACCCAGTACTTC.

This clonotype was seen only a few times. The rearrangement joins TRBV7-9 to TRBJ1-4; D unresolved. From germline, CDR1 is SEHNR and CDR2 FQNEAQ (reference sequence). This CDR3 has 14 residues. V lost 1 base and J lost 7, with 10 bases in between. The CDR3 loop reads CASSLVGGLEKLFF. CDR3 DNA sequence: TGTGCCAGCAGCTTAGTCGGTGGGCTTGAAAAACTGTTTTTT.

A single count supports this clonotype. This sequence joins TRBV4-1 and TRBJ1-6, with D possibly matching TRBD1 (5 bases). V dropped 1 base and J dropped 14 bases, with 12 bases sitting between them. This CDR3 spans 13 amino acids. Germline V CDR1 and CDR2: MGHRA, YSYEKL. DNA of the CDR3: TGCGCCAGCAGCCAAGTTTACGACAGATCCCTCCACTTT. Translated, it gives CASSQVYDRSLHF.

Regarding this clonotype: The germline gene is not matched at one end of the junction; a read error may be the cause. J is TRBJ2-3 and V is TRBV20-1; D is unresolved. The CDR3 has 12 residues. CDR1 and CDR2 (germline): DFQATT, SNEGSKA (reference sequence). CDR3 protein: CSARDVADTQYF. The CDR3 region has the DNA TGCAGTGCCAGAGACGTGGCAGATACGCAGTATTTT.

The chain joins TRBV12-3 or TRBV12-4 to TRBJ1-3; D uncertain. V was shortened by 1 base and J by 0 bases, with 7 bases between the two germline ends. There are 15 residues in the CDR3. The CDR3 here is CASSLGRSSGNTIYF. CDR3 sequence (DNA): TGTGCCAGCAGTTTAGGGAGATCCTCTGGAAACACCATATATTTT.

The chain is built from TRBV9 and TRBJ2-5, with TRBD1 matching 7 bases. The germline gives CDR1 SGDLS, CDR2 YYNGEE. CDR3 length: 14 residues. Losses at the gene ends were 4 bases for V and 4 bases for J; bases not matched to a gene: 7. The CDR3 DNA sequence: TGTGCCAGCAGCAATACGACAGGGCGAGAGACCCAGTACTTC. This sequence encodes CASSNTTGRETQYF.

This clonotype showed up just a few times. This chain links TRBV3-1 with TRBJ1-2, with D unresolved. The CDR3 extends over 13 amino acids. Germline CDR1 reads LGHDT; CDR2 reads YNNKEL (reference sequence). The V end was cut by 2 bases, the J end by 6 bases, with 10 bases between. The DNA for the CDR3 is TGTGCCAGCAGCCAATCCAGCCCCCATGGCTACACCTTC. Translated: CASSQSSPHGYTF.

The sample holds many counts of this clonotype. J is TRBJ1-1 and V is TRBV12-3 or TRBV12-4; D is unresolved. Trimming took off 6 bases at V and 4 bases at J, with 18 bases between the two ends. The CDR3 spans 15 residues. CDR3 residues: CASSLSVGGGTEAFF. For the CDR3, the DNA is TGTGCCAGCAGCCTATCGGTCGGCGGAGGCACTGAAGCTTTCTTT.

The chain couples TRBV19 to TRBJ2-2; no firm D call. Germline V gene lookup returns CDR1 LNHDA and CDR2 SQIVND (reference sequence). The CDR3 is made up of 13 amino acids. V was clipped by 3 bases and J by 7 bases, with 9 bases between them. For the CDR3, the DNA is TGTGCCAGTAGTATCTTAGAGGACGGGGAGCTGTTTTTT. Protein: CASSILEDGELFF.

This clonotype was detected only a few times. V is TRBV5-5 and J is TRBJ2-7, with 8 bases matching TRBD1. The CDR3 runs to 13 residues. The J segment lost 4 bases and the V segment lost 4 bases, leaving 4 bases of the junction unmatched. Germline lookup yields CDR1 SGHKS and CDR2 YYEKEE (reference sequence). CDR3 coding DNA: TGTGCCAGCAGCGCGGACAGGGATTACGAGCAGTACGTC. As protein: CASSADRDYEQYV.

The chain has TRBV6-2 or TRBV6-3 and TRBJ2-1; tentative D call: TRBD1 (6 bases). The V end was cut by 5 bases, the J end by 0 bases, with 20 bases between. This CDR3 is built from 18 residues. Per germline, CDR1 MNHEY and CDR2 SVGEGT. The CDR3 DNA follows: TGTGCCAGCAGTAAGGGGGTTCTAGCCCGGAGCTCCTACAATGAGCAGTTCTTC. Its protein is CASSKGVLARSSYNEQFF.

This clonotype appeared many times. This chain connects TRBV2 to TRBJ2-1; D may be TRBD1 or TRBD2 (5 bases each). The V end lost 3 bases, the J end lost 6 bases, and 9 bases lay between the germline ends. The CDR3 is 13 residues long. The V gene's germline CDR1 is SNHLY and CDR2 FYNNEI. As DNA, the CDR3 is TGTGCCAGCAGTGAGTGGGGGAGCAATGAGCAGTTCTTC. It encodes CASSEWGSNEQFF.

V is TRBV25-1 and J is TRBJ1-5, with 7 nucleotides matching TRBD1. Germline-derived CDR1 and CDR2 are MGHDK and SYGVNS. This CDR3 is built from 15 residues. The J segment lost 6 bases and the V segment lost 1 base, leaving 6 bases of the junction unmatched. The CDR3 DNA follows: TGTGCCAGCAGTGAATCAGGGGGTGGAAGTCAGCCCCAGCATTTT. Its translation: CASSESGGGSQPQHF.

The genes are TRBV29-1 and TRBJ2-7; D possibly corresponds to TRBD1 (5 bases). The CDR3 is 14 residues long. Deletions cut 5 bases from V and 0 bases from J, with 14 bases between. CDR1 and CDR2 from the germline V gene are SQVTM and ANQGSEA. CDR3 in amino acids: CSVQGGDGSYEQYF. The CDR3 nucleotides are TGCAGCGTTCAGGGTGGCGACGGCTCCTACGAGCAGTACTTC.

The chain joins TRBV12-3 or TRBV12-4 to TRBJ1-2; D uncertain. The CDR3 totals 11 residues. V was cut by 7 bases and J by 7 bases, with 10 bases left in between. This CDR3 is CASNRVRGYTF. The CDR3 DNA is TGTGCCAGCAACCGCGTCCGTGGCTACACCTTC.

The chain recombines TRBV19 with TRBJ1-1; maybe TRBD1 (5 bases). V was trimmed by 3 bases and J by 1 base, leaving 9 bases between them. CDR1 and CDR2 from the germline V gene are LNHDA and SQIVND (reference sequence). The CDR3 contains 14 residues. CDR3: CASSMQGTNTEAFF. The CDR3 region has the DNA TGTGCCAGTAGTATGCAGGGTACGAACACTGAAGCTTTCTTT.

CDR3 in DNA: TGCAGTGCTAGAGTGGGCAGCTTGGGTCCCCAGCATTTT. It specifies CSARVGSLGPQHF. This sequence joins TRBV20-1 and TRBJ1-5; no definite D call. V lost 1 base, J lost 10 bases, and 14 bases lay in between. This CDR3 has 13 amino acids. Germline CDR1 reads DFQATT; CDR2 reads SNEGSKA (reference sequence).

J is TRBJ2-3 and V is TRBV9, with D uncertain. The CDR3 loop spans 15 amino acids. Germline V gene lookup returns CDR1 SGDLS and CDR2 YYNGEE. Trimming stripped 3 bases from V and 1 base from J, with 12 bases between. The CDR3 region has the DNA TGTGCCAGCAGCGCGAACCCGCCCGGCACAGATACGCAGTATTTT. This gives the protein CASSANPPGTDTQYF.

In this sample, this clonotype turned up many times. The CDR3 bases are TGTGCCAGCAGCCAAGCAGGGATTGAAGACAATGAGCAGTTCTTC. This translates into CASSQAGIEDNEQFF. V is TRBV3-1 and J is TRBJ2-1, with D perhaps matching TRBD1 (5 bases). The CDR3 is made up of 15 amino acids. The germline V gene has CDR1 LGHDT and CDR2 YNNKEL (reference sequence). V lost 1 base and J 5 bases, leaving 12 bases between the germline ends.

The sample holds many counts of this clonotype. The J gene is TRBJ1-5, the V gene TRBV28; possibly TRBD1 for D (6 bases). The length of the CDR3 is 16 residues. Germline CDR1 MDHEN, CDR2 SYDVKM. V was trimmed by 5 bases and J by 3 bases, leaving 17 bases between them. CDR3: CASSNHPGGHNQPQHF. The CDR3 region has the DNA TGTGCCAGCAGTAACCACCCGGGGGGCCACAATCAGCCCCAGCATTTT.

This chain joins TRBV20-1 and TRBJ2-7; TRBD2 matches at 7 bases. Germline V gene sequence: CDR1 DFQATT, CDR2 SNEGSKA (reference sequence). The CDR3 is 13 amino acids. V lost 5 bases and J lost 5; bases outside the gene matches: 9. The CDR3 region is CSARSGGRDEQYF. CDR3 nucleotides: TGCAGTGCTCGTTCGGGAGGTAGGGACGAGCAGTACTTC.

The sample holds a few counts of this clonotype. V usage is TRBV5-1 and J usage is TRBJ2-5; D uncertain. The V end was cut by 3 bases, the J end by 0 bases, with 9 bases between. The V gene's germline CDR1 is SGHRS and CDR2 YFSETQ. This CDR3 has 14 amino acids. The CDR3 sequence: CASSSSGHQETQYF. The CDR3 coding sequence is TGCGCCAGCAGCTCCTCGGGTCACCAAGAGACCCAGTACTTC.

The V and J genes are TRBV27 and TRBJ1-4; 8 bases match TRBD1. In germline, CDR1 is MNHEY, CDR2 SMNVEV (reference sequence). This CDR3 is built from 14 residues. V was pared by 5 bases and J by 10 bases, with 9 bases of the junction left unmatched. CDR3 coding DNA: TGTGCCAGCAGTCCAGGGACAGGCGCGAGAAAACTGTTTTTT. Residues: CASSPGTGARKLFF.

The table lists this clonotype with many counts. The rearrangement joins TRBV27 to TRBJ2-7; 9 bases are shared with TRBD2. The CDR3 spans 15 residues. Trimming at V came to 5 bases and at J to 7 bases, leaving 12 bases not matched to a gene. Germline loops: CDR1 MNHEY, CDR2 SMNVEV (reference sequence). The CDR3 sequence: CASSGSGLATGEQYF. The DNA for the CDR3 is TGTGCCAGCAGTGGGTCGGGACTAGCAACGGGGGAGCAGTACTTC.

This clonotype has only a few counts. The chain has TRBV24-1 and TRBJ2-3, with 9 bases aligning to TRBD1. Germline V CDR1 and CDR2: KGHDR, SFDVKD. After removal of 9 bases from V and 1 base from J, the junction contained 10 bases not matched to a gene. The length of the CDR3 is 16 residues. CDR3 DNA: TGTGCCACCGCCTTCGGTACAGGGGGCGGCACAGATACGCAGTATTTT. As protein: CATAFGTGGGTDTQYF.

The V gene is TRBV4-1, the J gene TRBJ2-7; D not certain. V was clipped by 0 bases and J by 6 bases, with 18 bases between them. This CDR3 has 16 residues. Germline V gene data show CDR1 as MGHRA and CDR2 as YSYEKL. The CDR3 DNA sequence: TGCGCCAGCAGCCAAGATGGAAACACCCGATTGGCCGAGCAGTACTTC. This sequence encodes CASSQDGNTRLAEQYF.

This clonotype came up a few times. The chain carries TRBV28 and TRBJ2-1; 7 nucleotides line up with TRBD1. This CDR3 is 14 amino acids long. V dropped 5 bases and J dropped 9; count of bases not matched to a gene: 10. Per germline, CDR1 MDHEN and CDR2 SYDVKM. The CDR3 spells CASSNYRGGGEQFF. CDR3 sequence (DNA): TGTGCCAGCAGTAACTACAGGGGTGGGGGTGAGCAGTTCTTC.

This clonotype came up many times. The chain couples TRBV6-1 to TRBJ2-7; possibly TRBD1 or TRBD2 for D (5 bases each). There are 13 residues in the CDR3. The germline V and J ends were trimmed by 8 bases and 2 bases, with 13 bases remaining between them. The germline gives CDR1 MNHNS, CDR2 SASEGT. CDR3 sequence reads: CASGTANTYEQYF. CDR3 DNA sequence: TGTGCCAGCGGGACGGCGAACACCTACGAGCAGTACTTC.